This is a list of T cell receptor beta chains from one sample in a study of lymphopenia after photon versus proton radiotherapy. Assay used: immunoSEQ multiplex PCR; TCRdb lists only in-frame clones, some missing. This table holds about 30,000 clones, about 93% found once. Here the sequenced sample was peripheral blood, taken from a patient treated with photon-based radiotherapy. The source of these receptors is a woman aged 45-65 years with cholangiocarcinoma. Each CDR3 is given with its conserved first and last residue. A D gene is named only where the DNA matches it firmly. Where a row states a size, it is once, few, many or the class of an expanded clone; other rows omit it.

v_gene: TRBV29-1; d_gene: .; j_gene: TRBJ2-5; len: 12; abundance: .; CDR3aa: CSVAWSQETQYF; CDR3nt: TGCAGCGTCGCCTGGAGCCAAGAGACCCAGTACTTC
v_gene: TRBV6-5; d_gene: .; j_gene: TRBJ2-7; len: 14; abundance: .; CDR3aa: CASSGQSSSYEQYF; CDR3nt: TGTGCCAGCAGTGGACAGTCCAGCTCCTACGAGCAGTACTTC
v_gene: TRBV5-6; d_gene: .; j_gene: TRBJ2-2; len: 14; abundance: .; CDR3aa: CASSLVVREGELFF; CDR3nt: TGTGCCAGCAGCTTGGTTGTAAGAGAGGGGGAGCTGTTTTTT
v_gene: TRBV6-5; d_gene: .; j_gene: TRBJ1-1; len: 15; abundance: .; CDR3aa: CASSYGGGSVTEAFF; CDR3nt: TGTGCCAGCAGTTACGGTGGGGGCTCGGTCACTGAAGCTTTCTTT
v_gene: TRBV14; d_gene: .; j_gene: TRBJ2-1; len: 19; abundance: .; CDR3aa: CASSQGWRISGESYNEQFF; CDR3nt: TGTGCCAGCAGCCAAGGTTGGAGGATTTCGGGTGAGTCCTACAATGAGCAGTTCTTC
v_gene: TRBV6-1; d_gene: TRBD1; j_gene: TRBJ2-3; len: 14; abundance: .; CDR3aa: CASTSGQGTDTQYF; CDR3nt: TGTGCCAGCACCTCCGGACAGGGCACAGATACGCAGTATTTT
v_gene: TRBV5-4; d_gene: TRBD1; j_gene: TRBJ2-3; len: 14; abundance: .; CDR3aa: CASSMTGSTDTQYF; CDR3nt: TGTGCCAGCAGTATGACAGGGAGCACAGATACGCAGTATTTT
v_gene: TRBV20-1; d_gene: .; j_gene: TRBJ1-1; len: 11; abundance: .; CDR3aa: CSASMESEAFF; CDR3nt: TGCAGTGCTAGTATGGAGAGTGAAGCTTTCTTT
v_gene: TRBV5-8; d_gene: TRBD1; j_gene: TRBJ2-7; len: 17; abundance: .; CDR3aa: CASSLVAWTGTIYEQYF; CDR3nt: TGTGCCAGCAGCTTGGTAGCTTGGACAGGGACCATCTACGAGCAGTACTTC
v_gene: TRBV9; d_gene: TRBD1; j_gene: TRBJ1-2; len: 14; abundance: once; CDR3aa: CASSDNRGNYGYTF; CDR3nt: TGTGCCAGCAGCGACAACAGGGGAAACTATGGCTACACCTTC
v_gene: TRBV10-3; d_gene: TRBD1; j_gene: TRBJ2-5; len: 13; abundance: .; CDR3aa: CAITPDRDETQYF; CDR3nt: TGTGCCATCACTCCGGACAGGGATGAGACCCAGTACTTC
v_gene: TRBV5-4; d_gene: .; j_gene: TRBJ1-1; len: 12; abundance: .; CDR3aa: CASSGRYTEAFF; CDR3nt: TGTGCCAGCAGCGGACGGTACACTGAAGCCTTCTTT
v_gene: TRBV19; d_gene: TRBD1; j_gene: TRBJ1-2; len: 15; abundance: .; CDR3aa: CASSSQGGLNYGYTF; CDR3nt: TGTGCCAGTAGTAGCCAGGGGGGCCTCAACTATGGCTACACCTTC
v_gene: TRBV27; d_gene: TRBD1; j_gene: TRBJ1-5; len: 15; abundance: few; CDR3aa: CASRPGTVSNQPQHF; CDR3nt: TGTGCCAGCAGGCCCGGGACAGTAAGCAATCAGCCCCAGCATTTT